One sample yielded the 26 T cell receptor beta chains listed below, sequenced in a study of OX40 agonist ivuxolimab in advanced cancers. Assay used: immunoSEQ multiplex PCR; TCRdb lists only in-frame clones, some missing. The sample lists some 97,000 clones; roughly 90% were seen once. The sample consisted of CD4+ or CD8+ T cells sorted from blood, taken in a trial of the OX40 agonist ivuxolimab. Receptor source: an adult with an advanced solid tumor such as melanoma, head and neck, liver or kidney cancer.

This chain joins TRBV5-1 and TRBJ2-5; the D is unclear. Germline assignment: CDR1 SGHRS and CDR2 YFSETQ. V was pared by 2 bases and J by 2 bases, with 10 bases between. This CDR3 contains 14 residues. The CDR3 sequence: CASSLDIVQETQYF. Written as DNA, the CDR3 is TGCGCCAGCAGCTTAGATATAGTACAAGAGACCCAGTACTTC.

The J gene is TRBJ2-3, the V gene TRBV7-8; 11 bases are shared with TRBD2. J gave up 1 base and V 3 bases, and 3 bases lay outside the gene matches. This CDR3 is built from 16 residues. CDR1 and CDR2 from the germline V gene are SGHVS and FQNEAQ. CDR3 sequence (DNA): TGTGCCAGCAGCTTCCGGGGACTAGCGGGCACAGATACGCAGTATTTT. It translates to CASSFRGLAGTDTQYF.

The chain has TRBV18 and TRBJ2-7; 8 nucleotides line up with TRBD1. Germline CDR1 reads KGHSH; CDR2 reads LQKENI. The CDR3 runs 16 residues. J lost 3 bases, V lost 3 bases, and 10 bases had no gene match. CDR3 in DNA: TGTGCCAGCTCACCTTCCAGGGGGCTGGAAGGCTACGAGCAGTACTTC. It encodes CASSPSRGLEGYEQYF.

The V and J genes are TRBV30 and TRBJ2-5, with TRBD1 as a possible D gene (5 bases). Germline lookup yields CDR1 GTSNPN and CDR2 SVGIG (reference sequence). This CDR3 contains 13 residues. The germline V and J ends were trimmed by 5 bases and 3 bases, with 13 bases remaining between them. The CDR3 region has the DNA TGTGCCTGGGACAGAGATTACGAAGAGACCCAGTACTTC. Translated, it gives CAWDRDYEETQYF.

Only one count was recorded for this clone. The chain combines TRBV9 with TRBJ1-2; maybe TRBD1 (5 bases). This CDR3 is 14 amino acids long. Germline CDR1 reads SGDLS; CDR2 reads YYNGEE. V lost 5 bases and J 8 bases, leaving 19 bases between the germline ends. Here the CDR3 DNA reads TGTGCCAGCAGGGGCCTTTCGGGGCTGGGGGGCTACACCTTC. This encodes CASRGLSGLGGYTF.

The chain combines TRBV30 with TRBJ1-5; 8 bases fit TRBD1. The germline V gene encodes CDR1 GTSNPN and CDR2 SVGIG (reference sequence). The junction had 5 bases not matched to a gene; V was cut back by 3 bases and J by 4 bases. CDR3 length: 14 residues. As DNA, the CDR3 is TGTGCCTGGAGCCCCGGGACAGGTAATCAGCCCCAGCATTTT. Amino acids: CAWSPGTGNQPQHF. The variable domain in full, completed from reference TRBV30 and TRBJ1-5, reads SQTIHQWPATLVQPVGSPLSLECTVEGTSNPNLYWYRQAAGRGLQLLFYSVGIGQISSEVPQNLSASRPQDRQFILSSKKLLLSDSGFYLCAWSPGTGNQPQHFGDGTRLSIL.

The chain has TRBV5-1 and TRBJ2-3; D is unclear. The ends were cut back, 7 bases at V and 4 bases at J, with 13 bases in the middle. The V gene's germline CDR1 is SGHRS and CDR2 YFSETQ. The CDR3 covers 13 residues. The CDR3 loop is CASQTGSADTQYF. The CDR3 DNA sequence: TGCGCCAGCCAGACCGGCAGTGCAGATACGCAGTATTTT.

The rearrangement links TRBV9 to TRBJ1-3; 9 bases map to TRBD1. CDR3 length: 17 residues. CDR1 is SGDLS, CDR2 YYNGEE, per germline. V was clipped by 4 bases and J by 3 bases; unmatched bases: 11. CDR3 DNA: TGTGCCAGCAGCCCGCGTCCCGGGACAGGGCTTGGAAACACCATATATTTT. Residues: CASSPRPGTGLGNTIYF. Filled out from reference TRBV9 and TRBJ1-3, the complete variable domain reads DSGVTQTPKHLITATGQRVTLRCSPRSGDLSVYWYQQSLDQGLQFLIQYYNGEERAKGNILERFSAQQFPDLHSELNLSSLELGDSALYFCASSPRPGTGLGNTIYFGEGSWLTVV.

This rearrangement joins TRBV7-9 to TRBJ2-3; D may be TRBD2 (5 bases). This CDR3 comprises 14 residues. Per the germline V gene, CDR1 is SEHNR and CDR2 is FQNEAQ (reference sequence). V lost 6 bases and J 4 bases, leaving 14 bases between the germline ends. The CDR3 sequence: CASRTSGFADTQYF. In nucleotides, the CDR3 is TGTGCCAGCAGAACTAGTGGATTTGCAGATACGCAGTATTTT.

V usage is TRBV9 and J usage is TRBJ2-5; D might be TRBD2 (5 bases). Trimming pared 0 bases from V and 0 bases from J, leaving 12 bases between. Germline values: CDR1 SGDLS, CDR2 YYNGEE. This CDR3 has 16 residues. The CDR3, as DNA: TGTGCCAGCAGCGTAGGGGAGAATTCATACCAAGAGACCCAGTACTTC. It encodes CASSVGENSYQETQYF.

V gene TRBV25-1 combines with J gene TRBJ2-1, with 7 nucleotides matching TRBD1. After removal of 4 bases from V and 4 bases from J, the junction contained 1 base not matched to a gene. In germline, CDR1 is MGHDK, CDR2 SYGVNS. This CDR3 is built from 13 residues. CDR3 in amino acids: CASSGGQYNEQFF. The CDR3 coding sequence is TGTGCCAGCAGTGGGGGACAGTACAATGAGCAGTTCTTC.

This chain links TRBV18 with TRBJ2-3; TRBD2 agrees at 11 bases. This CDR3 is 16 amino acids long. The V segment lost 3 bases and the J segment 7 bases; nucleotides outside the gene matches: 9. CDR1 KGHSH and CDR2 LQKENI come from the germline V gene. CDR3 region: CASSPTSGMGSNTQYF. Here the CDR3 DNA reads TGTGCCAGCTCACCGACTAGCGGGATGGGCTCGAATACGCAGTATTTT.

V gene TRBV10-3 combines with J gene TRBJ1-1; no definite D call. Per germline, CDR1 ENHRY and CDR2 SYGVKD. The CDR3 has 12 amino acids. Trimming left V 0 bases short and J 8 bases short, with 7 bases between. The CDR3 sequence is CAISESGSEAFF. CDR3 sequence (DNA): TGTGCCATCAGTGAGTCCGGGAGCGAAGCTTTCTTT.

V is TRBV2 and J is TRBJ2-1; maybe TRBD2 (6 bases). The CDR3 runs to 13 residues. The germline V gene encodes CDR1 SNHLY and CDR2 FYNNEI. Trimming removed 7 bases from V and 9 bases from J, with 16 bases in between. CDR3 in DNA: TGTGCCAGCACGCTCATAGCGGAGGGTGAGCAGTTCTTC. Translating gives CASTLIAEGEQFF.

The sample holds one count of this clone. The chain uses TRBV6-1 and TRBJ2-3; D tentatively fits TRBD1 or TRBD2 (6 bases each). CDR3 length equals 17 residues. V lost 2 bases to trimming and J lost 1 base, with 16 bases between them. Germline V gene data show CDR1 as MNHNS and CDR2 as SASEGT. The CDR3 nucleotides are TGTGCCAGCAGTGAACGTAAAGGGGGGCTTGGCACAGATACGCAGTATTTT. This sequence encodes CASSERKGGLGTDTQYF.

This chain uses TRBV18 with TRBJ2-7; D gene unclear. The CDR3 has 14 residues. Germline V gene lookup returns CDR1 KGHSH and CDR2 LQKENI. V was cut by 3 bases and J by 4 bases, with 13 bases left in between. In DNA, the CDR3 is TGTGCCAGCTCACCCATGGGGAATGAGTACGAGCAGTACTTC. Translated: CASSPMGNEYEQYF.

J is TRBJ2-2 and V is TRBV7-2, with 9 bases matching TRBD1. J was trimmed by 4 bases and V by 4 bases; bases with no gene match: 4. Germline V gives CDR1 SGHTA, CDR2 FQGNSA. The CDR3 is 15 amino acids. CDR3: CASSSSTGGTGELFF. The CDR3, as DNA: TGTGCCAGCAGCTCATCGACAGGGGGCACCGGGGAGCTGTTTTTT.

The gene calls are TRBV5-6 and TRBJ1-5; D remains ambiguous. The germline V and J ends were trimmed by 3 bases and 3 bases, with 10 bases remaining between them. Germline CDR1 SGHDT, CDR2 YYEEEE. The CDR3 length is 14 residues. Written as DNA, the CDR3 is TGTGCCAGCAGCTCCCGGCGGAACAATCAGCCCCAGCATTTT. Encoded protein: CASSSRRNNQPQHF.

This clone has just one count. The chain carries TRBV7-2 and TRBJ2-3; possible D gene TRBD2, 6 bases. Looked up from germline, CDR1 is SGHTA and CDR2 is FQGNSA. With 5 bases removed from V and 6 bases from J, the gap between germline ends came to 18 bases. This CDR3 region has 15 residues. CDR3 DNA sequence: TGTGCCAGCAGCCCCTATGCGGGACCCGGCGATACGCAGTATTTT. Its translation is CASSPYAGPGDTQYF. Full variable domain (rest looked up from reference TRBV7-2 and TRBJ2-3): GAGVSQSPSNKVTEKGKDVELRCDPISGHTALYWYRQSLGQGLEFLIYFQGNSAPDKSGLPSDRFSAERTGGSVSTLTIQRTQQEDSAVYLCASSPYAGPGDTQYFGPGTRLTVL.

The gene calls are TRBV28 and TRBJ1-1, with a possible D match to TRBD1 (5 bases). The CDR3 loop spans 19 amino acids. V dropped 4 bases and J dropped 2 bases, with 26 bases sitting between them. Germline values: CDR1 MDHEN, CDR2 SYDVKM. CDR3 coding DNA: TGTGCCAGCAGTTCAATTCAGGGTCGGCTAACCCTTACAAACACTGAAGCTTTCTTT. This codes for CASSSIQGRLTLTNTEAFF.

The chain couples TRBV7-2 to TRBJ2-7; 8 nucleotides agree with TRBD2. Germline V CDR1 and CDR2: SGHTA, FQGNSA. The CDR3 totals 15 residues. Unmatched junction bases numbered 5, after V lost 1 base and J lost 3 bases. The CDR3 nucleotides read TGTGCCAGCAGCTTAGTGCGGGAGGCCCGCTACGAGCAGTACTTC. It translates to CASSLVREARYEQYF.

The rearrangement uses TRBV5-1 and TRBJ1-4, with 8 positions matching TRBD1. The CDR3 totals 14 residues. The germline V gene encodes CDR1 SGHRS and CDR2 YFSETQ. The J segment lost 5 bases and the V segment lost 7 bases, leaving 7 bases of the junction unmatched. This CDR3 is CASESGQGNEKLFF. The CDR3 coding sequence is TGCGCCAGCGAGAGTGGACAGGGAAATGAAAAACTGTTTTTT.

The CDR3, as DNA: TGTGCCAGCTCCCCCAATATGAGACTAGCGGGAGAAGGAGAGACCCAGTACTTC. Amino acid sequence: CASSPNMRLAGEGETQYF. The chain joins TRBV18 to TRBJ2-5; TRBD2 agrees at 12 bases. Germline values: CDR1 KGHSH, CDR2 LQKENI. The CDR3 loop spans 18 amino acids. With V trimmed by 6 bases and J by 4 bases, 15 bases remained unmatched.

DNA of the CDR3: TGTGCCAGCGGACTAGCCCAAGAGACCCAGTACTTC. It is translated as CASGLAQETQYF. The rearrangement uses TRBV2 and TRBJ2-5, with TRBD2 identical over 8 bases. Germline V gives CDR1 SNHLY, CDR2 FYNNEI. Unmatched junction bases numbered 0, after V lost 8 bases and J lost 1 base. This CDR3 comprises 12 residues.

The chain combines TRBV12-5 with TRBJ2-1, with a possible D match to TRBD1 (6 bases). The germline V and J ends were trimmed by 0 bases and 0 bases, with 18 bases remaining between them. The V gene's germline CDR1 is LGHNT and CDR2 FRNRAP. The CDR3 covers 19 residues. The CDR3 reads CASGLVPLAGAHSYNEQFF. The CDR3 nucleotides read TGTGCTAGTGGTTTGGTACCCCTCGCAGGGGCTCACTCCTACAATGAGCAGTTCTTC.

The rearrangement links TRBV7-6 to TRBJ2-1, with TRBD2 identical over 10 bases. CDR3 size: 15 residues. Germline values: CDR1 SGHVS, CDR2 FNYEAQ. Trimming removed 1 base from V and 9 bases from J; junction bases left unmatched: 6. CDR3 coding DNA: TGTGCCAGCAGCTTAGGGCTAGCGGGAGCCTCTGAGCAGTTCTTC. This gives the protein CASSLGLAGASEQFF.